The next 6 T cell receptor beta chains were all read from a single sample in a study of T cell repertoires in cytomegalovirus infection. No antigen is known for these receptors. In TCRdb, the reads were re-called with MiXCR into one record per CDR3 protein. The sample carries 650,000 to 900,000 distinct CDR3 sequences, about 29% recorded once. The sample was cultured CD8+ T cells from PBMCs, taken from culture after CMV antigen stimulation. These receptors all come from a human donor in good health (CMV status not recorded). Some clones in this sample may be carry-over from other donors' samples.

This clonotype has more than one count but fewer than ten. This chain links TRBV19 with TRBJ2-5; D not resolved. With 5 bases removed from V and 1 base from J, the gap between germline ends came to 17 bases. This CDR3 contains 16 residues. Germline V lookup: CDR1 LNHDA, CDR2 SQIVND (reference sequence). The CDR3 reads CASSGRALTLQETQYF. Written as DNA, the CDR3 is TGTGCCAGTAGTGGTCGGGCCCTAACACTCCAAGAGACCCAGTACTTC. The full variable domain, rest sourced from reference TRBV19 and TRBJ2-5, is DGGITQSPKYLFRKEGQNVTLSCEQNLNHDAMYWYRQDPGQGLRLIYYSQIVNDFQKGDIAEGYSVSREKKESFPLTVTSAQKNPTAFYLCASSGRALTLQETQYFGPGTRLLVL.

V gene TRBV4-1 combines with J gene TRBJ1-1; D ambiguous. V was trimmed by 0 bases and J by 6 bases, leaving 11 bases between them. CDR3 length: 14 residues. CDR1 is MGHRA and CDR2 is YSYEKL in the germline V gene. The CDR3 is CASSQEWESAEAFF. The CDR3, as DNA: TGCGCCAGCAGCCAAGAGTGGGAGTCGGCTGAAGCTTTCTTT.

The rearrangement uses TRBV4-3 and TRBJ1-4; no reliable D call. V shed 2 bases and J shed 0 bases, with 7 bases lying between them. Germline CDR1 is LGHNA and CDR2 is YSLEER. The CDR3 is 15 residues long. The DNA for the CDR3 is TGCGCCAGCAGCCAAAACAGACCAACTAATGAAAAACTGTTTTTT. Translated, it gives CASSQNRPTNEKLFF.

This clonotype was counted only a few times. CDR3 sequence reads: CASSPATYNEQFF. The CDR3, as DNA: TGTGCCAGCAGTCCAGCTACCTACAATGAGCAGTTCTTC. The J gene is TRBJ2-1, the V gene TRBV27; D remains ambiguous. The V end was cut by 5 bases, the J end by 2 bases, with 7 bases between. The CDR3 is 13 amino acids. Looked up from germline, CDR1 is MNHEY and CDR2 is SMNVEV (reference sequence).

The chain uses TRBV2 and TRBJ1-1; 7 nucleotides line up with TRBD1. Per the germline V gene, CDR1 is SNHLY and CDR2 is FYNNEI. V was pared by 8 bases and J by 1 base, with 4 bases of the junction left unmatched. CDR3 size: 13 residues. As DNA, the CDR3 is TGTGCCAGCCCGACAGGGCCGAACACTGAAGCTTTCTTT. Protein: CASPTGPNTEAFF.

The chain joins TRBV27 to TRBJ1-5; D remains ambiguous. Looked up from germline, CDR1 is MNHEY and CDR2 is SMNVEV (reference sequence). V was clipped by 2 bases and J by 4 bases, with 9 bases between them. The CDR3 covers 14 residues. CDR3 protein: CASSLGAPNQPQHF. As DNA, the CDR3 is TGTGCCAGCAGTTTAGGTGCCCCTAATCAGCCCCAGCATTTT.